This T cell receptor beta chain derives from a study of blood T cells in healthy people across ages. Points from the study as a whole: Shifts in expanded clonotypes may have been confounded by donor CMV status, which was unknown.

This clonotype was observed a handful of times. Its target is not known. CDR1 is DFQATT and CDR2 is SNEGSKA in the germline V gene (reference sequence). This CDR3 contains 14 residues. V lost 4 bases and J 0 bases, leaving 10 bases between the germline ends. Primers used in a second PCR of about 6 to 11 cycles were a sample-barcoded 5' primer and a J-beta primer mix. Carrying 12 random nucleotides, a template-switch adaptor labeled each individual cDNA molecule. In TCRdb, the 5' RACE reads were re-called with MiXCR into one record per CDR3 protein. This repertoire shows hundreds of thousands of distinct CDR3 sequences, around 45% found once; its top ten account for 15% to 20%.

Sequencing used blood. This sequence originates from a man at least 80 years old in good health. The genes are TRBV20-1 and TRBJ2-1, with D possibly matching TRBD2 (6 bases). For the CDR3, the DNA is TGCAGTGCTACTACCGGGAGCTCCTACAATGAGCAGTTCTTC. Amino acid sequence: CSATTGSSYNEQFF.